The clone carrying this TCR beta chain showed up many times. The germline gene is not matched at one end of the junction; a read error may be the cause. In germline, CDR1 is SGHAT, CDR2 FQNNGV. The CDR3 contains 18 residues. Each CDR3 protein is one row after TCRdb ran MiXCR on the multiplex PCR reads. There are tens of thousands of distinct CDR3 sequences in the sample; approximately 57% occur only once, and roughly 19% lies in the top ten. This sample was taken from a study of breast tumors, draining lymph nodes, adjacent tissues. Material: breast tumor tissue. The sequence was obtained from a female donor with breast cancer. Some clones in this sample may be carry-over from other donors' samples. This chain connects TRBV11-2 to TRBJ2-7, with D possibly being TRBD1 (6 bases). The CDR3 protein is CASSLSLPRDIYSCEQYF. CDR3 nucleotides: TGTGCCAGCAGCTTAAGCCTCCCCCGGGACATATATTCCTGCGAGCAGTACTTC.